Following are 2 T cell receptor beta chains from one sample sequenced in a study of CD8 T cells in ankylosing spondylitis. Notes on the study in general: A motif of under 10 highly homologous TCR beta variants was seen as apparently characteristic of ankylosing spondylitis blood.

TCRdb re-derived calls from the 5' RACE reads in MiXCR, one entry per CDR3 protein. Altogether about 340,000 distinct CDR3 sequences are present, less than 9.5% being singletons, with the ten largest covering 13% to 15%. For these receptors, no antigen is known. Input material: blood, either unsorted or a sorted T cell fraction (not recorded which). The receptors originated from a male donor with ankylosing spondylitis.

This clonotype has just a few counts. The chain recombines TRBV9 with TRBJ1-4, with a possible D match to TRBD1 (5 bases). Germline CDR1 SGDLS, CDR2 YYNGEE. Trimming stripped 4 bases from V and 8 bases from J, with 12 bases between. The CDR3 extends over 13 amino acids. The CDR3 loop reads CASSRGRGEKLFF. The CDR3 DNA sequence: TGTGCCAGCAGCCGGGGCCGGGGCGAAAAACTGTTTTTT.

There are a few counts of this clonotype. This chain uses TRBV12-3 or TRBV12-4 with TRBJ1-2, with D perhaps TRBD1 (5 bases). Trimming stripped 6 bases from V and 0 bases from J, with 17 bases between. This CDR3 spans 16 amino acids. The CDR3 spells CASSPGVGPANYGYTF. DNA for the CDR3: TGTGCCAGCAGCCCGGGGGTAGGCCCAGCTAACTATGGCTACACCTTC.